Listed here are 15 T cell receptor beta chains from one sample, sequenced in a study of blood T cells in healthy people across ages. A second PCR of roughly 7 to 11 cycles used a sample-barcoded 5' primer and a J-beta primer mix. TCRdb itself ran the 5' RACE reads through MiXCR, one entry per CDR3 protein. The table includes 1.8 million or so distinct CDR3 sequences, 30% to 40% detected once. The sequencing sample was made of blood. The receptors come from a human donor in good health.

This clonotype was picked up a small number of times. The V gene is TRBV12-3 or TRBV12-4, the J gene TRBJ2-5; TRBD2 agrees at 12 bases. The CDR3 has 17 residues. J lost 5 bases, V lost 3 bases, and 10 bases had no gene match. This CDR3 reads CASSLVLAGGPGETQYF. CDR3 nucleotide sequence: TGTGCCAGCAGTTTGGTCCTAGCGGGGGGGCCGGGGGAGACCCAGTACTTC.

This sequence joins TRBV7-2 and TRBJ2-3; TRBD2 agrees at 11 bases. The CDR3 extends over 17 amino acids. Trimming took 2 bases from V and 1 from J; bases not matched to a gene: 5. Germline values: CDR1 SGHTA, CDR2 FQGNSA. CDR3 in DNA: TGTGCCAGCAGCTTACGACTGACTAGCGGGGGCACAGATACGCAGTATTTT. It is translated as CASSLRLTSGGTDTQYF.

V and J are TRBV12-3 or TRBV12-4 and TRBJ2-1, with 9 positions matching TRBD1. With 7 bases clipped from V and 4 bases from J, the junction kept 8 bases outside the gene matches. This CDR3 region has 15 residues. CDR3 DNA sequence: TGTGCCAGCACCCCGGGACAGGGAGTTTACAATGAGCAGTTCTTC. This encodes CASTPGQGVYNEQFF.

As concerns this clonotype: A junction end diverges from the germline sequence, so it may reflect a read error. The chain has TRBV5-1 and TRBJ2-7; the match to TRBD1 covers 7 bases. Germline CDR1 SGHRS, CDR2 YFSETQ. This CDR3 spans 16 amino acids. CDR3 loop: CANSSKGAGGAYEQYF. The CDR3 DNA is TGCGCCAACAGCTCCAAGGGGGCTGGCGGAGCCTACGAGCAGTACTTC.

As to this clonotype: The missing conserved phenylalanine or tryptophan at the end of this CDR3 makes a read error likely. The CDR3: CAISELAQETQYC. In nucleotides, the CDR3 is TGTGCCATCAGTGAACTAGCTCAAGAGACCCAGTACTGC. The chain uses TRBV10-3 and TRBJ2-7; D is possibly TRBD2 (6 bases). The J call is uncertain, as TRBJ2-5 better fits the DNA end. The CDR3 extends over 13 amino acids. Germline CDR1 ENHRY, CDR2 SYGVKD.

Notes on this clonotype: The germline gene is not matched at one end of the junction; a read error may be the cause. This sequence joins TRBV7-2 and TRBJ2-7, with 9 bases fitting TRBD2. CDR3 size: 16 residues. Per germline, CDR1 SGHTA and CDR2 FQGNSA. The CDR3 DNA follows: TGTGCCAGCAGTACGAAACGACTAGCGGTTCTCCACGAGCAGTGCTTC. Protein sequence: CASSTKRLAVLHEQCF.

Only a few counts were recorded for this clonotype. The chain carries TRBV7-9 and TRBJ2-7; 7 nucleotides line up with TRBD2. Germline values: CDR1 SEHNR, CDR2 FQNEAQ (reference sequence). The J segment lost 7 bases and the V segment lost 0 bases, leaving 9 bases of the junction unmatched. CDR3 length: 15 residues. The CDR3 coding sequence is TGTGCCAGCAGCTTAGCCAGCGGGGTAGCAGTGGAGCAGTACTTC. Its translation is CASSLASGVAVEQYF.

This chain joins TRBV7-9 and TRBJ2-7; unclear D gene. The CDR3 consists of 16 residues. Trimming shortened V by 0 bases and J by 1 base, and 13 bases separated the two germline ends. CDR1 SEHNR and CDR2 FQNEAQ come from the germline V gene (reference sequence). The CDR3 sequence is CASSLALRTDSYEQYF. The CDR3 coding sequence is TGTGCCAGCAGCTTAGCGTTAAGAACCGATTCCTACGAGCAGTACTTC.

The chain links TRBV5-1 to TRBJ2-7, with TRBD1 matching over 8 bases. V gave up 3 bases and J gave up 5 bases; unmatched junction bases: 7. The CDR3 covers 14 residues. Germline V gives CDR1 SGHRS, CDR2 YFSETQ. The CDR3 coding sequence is TGCGCCAGCAGCTCGGGGGAGACAGGGGACGAGCAGTACTTC. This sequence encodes CASSSGETGDEQYF.

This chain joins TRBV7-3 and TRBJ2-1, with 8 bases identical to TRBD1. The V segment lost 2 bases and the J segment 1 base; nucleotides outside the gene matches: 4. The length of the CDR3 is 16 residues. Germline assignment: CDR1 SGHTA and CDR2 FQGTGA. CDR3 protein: CASSLQGAFSYNEQFF. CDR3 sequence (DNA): TGTGCCAGCAGCTTACAGGGGGCTTTTTCCTACAATGAGCAGTTCTTC.

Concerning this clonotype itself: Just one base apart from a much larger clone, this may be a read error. The CDR3 is CASSVAGQQETRYF. In DNA, the CDR3 is TGTGCCAGCAGCGTAGCAGGACAGCAAGAGACCCGGTACTTC. The V call is TRBV9, the J call TRBJ2-7; D perhaps matches TRBD1 (6 bases). Germline loops: CDR1 SGDLS, CDR2 YYNGEE. V lost 0 bases and J 12 bases, leaving 19 bases between the germline ends. The CDR3 is 14 amino acids.

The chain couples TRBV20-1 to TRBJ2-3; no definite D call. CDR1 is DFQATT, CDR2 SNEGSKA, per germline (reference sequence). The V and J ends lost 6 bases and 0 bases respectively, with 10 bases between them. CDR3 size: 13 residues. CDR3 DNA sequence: TGCAGTGCCCCGTCACCGAGCACAGATACGCAGTATTTT. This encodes CSAPSPSTDTQYF.

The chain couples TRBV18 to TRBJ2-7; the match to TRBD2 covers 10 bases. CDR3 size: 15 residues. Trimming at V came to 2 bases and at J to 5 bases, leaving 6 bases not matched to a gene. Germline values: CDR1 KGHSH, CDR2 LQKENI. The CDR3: CASSPRAGGPDEQYF. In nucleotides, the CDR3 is TGTGCCAGCTCACCAAGAGCGGGGGGGCCTGACGAGCAGTACTTC.

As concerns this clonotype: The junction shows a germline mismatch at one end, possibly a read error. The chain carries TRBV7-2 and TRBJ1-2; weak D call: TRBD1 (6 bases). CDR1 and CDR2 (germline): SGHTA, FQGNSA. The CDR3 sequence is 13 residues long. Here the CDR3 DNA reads TGTGCCAGCAGCTTGGACAGAATAGGTGGCTGCACCTTC. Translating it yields CASSLDRIGGCTF.

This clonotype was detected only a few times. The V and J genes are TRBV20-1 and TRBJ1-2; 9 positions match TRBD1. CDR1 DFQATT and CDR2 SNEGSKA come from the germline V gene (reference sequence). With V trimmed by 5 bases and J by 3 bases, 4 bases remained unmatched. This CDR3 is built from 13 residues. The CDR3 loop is CSALRQGDYGYTF. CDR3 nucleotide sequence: TGCAGTGCTCTCAGACAGGGGGACTATGGCTACACCTTC.